The entry that follows covers one T cell receptor beta chain sequence. This clonotype showed up just a few times. There is no known antigen for this receptor. The record has no base qualities; no much larger clone is one base away. V and J lose 2 bases and 3 bases, and a span of 22 bases separates them. The CDR3 goes from the cysteine to the phenylalanine over 17 residues. Only the CDR3 region is kept as DNA, spanning 51 bases read in frame from base 1. Taken from the germline V gene, the CDR1 and CDR2 loops are SQVTM and ANQGSEA. The source of the sample is a study of T-cell reconstitution after alpha-beta-depleted transplantation in children (dated by TCRdb to about 2016). Looking at the study overall: Using TCR repertoire profiling, the study quantitatively followed how T-cell immune reconstitution unfolded in children after TCRalphabeta/CD19-depleted allogeneic hematopoietic cell transplantation.

Libraries were made using PCR. The instrument given in TCRdb is Illumina HiSeq 2500. To normalize quantification of the TCRbeta repertoire, the TCR libraries were built with molecular barcoding that relied on unique molecular identifiers. Through fastp at Q25 and MiXCR, TCRdb rebuilt clones from the public reads, retaining in-frame beta chains. A single entry per CDR3 protein holds the most common genes and DNA from its merged rows. Across this sample there are 490,000 or so distinct CDR3 sequences, with around 13% seen only once. Clones ranked in the top ten supply around 5.8% of the sample. The sequence was obtained from a human donor who donated a stem cell graft to a child with combined immunodeficiency. Sequences were derived from PBMCs from the stem cell graft donor, sampled from the stem cell graft. Recombination joined TRBV29-1 with TRBJ2-5; the D gene is perhaps TRBD2, on 5 matching bases. The CDR3 protein is CSVEPPFDGSHEETQYF. The DNA sequence is given as TGCAGCGTTGAACCTCCTTTCGATGGGAGCCACGAAGAGACCCAGTACTTC.